Reported below is one TCR beta chain. Its antigen is still unknown. Produced via immunoSEQ multiplex PCR; TCRdb's table is partial and in-frame only. The sample shows tens of thousands of clones, 88% of them seen only once. The sample comes from a study of T cell clonotyping in hematopoietic cell transplantation. Study-wide findings and caveats: Pathologically expanded recipient clonotypes increased progressively from day 30 to day 180 as diversity fell. Without cell sorting, CD4 versus CD8 contributions remain unresolved.

The CDR3 spans 14 residues. Germline CDR1 and CDR2: SGHTA and FQGTGA. V was trimmed by 5 bases and J by 1 base, leaving 11 bases between them. The chain links TRBV7-3 to TRBJ1-1; D is possibly TRBD1 (5 bases). This clonotype was sampled from a woman in her thirties or forties in good health. Some clones in this sample may be carry-over from other donors' samples. The specimen sequenced was peripheral blood mononuclear cells. The chain's CDR3 is CASSRSGQNTEAFF. Written as DNA, the CDR3 is TGTGCCAGCAGCCGAAGCGGACAGAACACTGAAGCTTTCTTT.